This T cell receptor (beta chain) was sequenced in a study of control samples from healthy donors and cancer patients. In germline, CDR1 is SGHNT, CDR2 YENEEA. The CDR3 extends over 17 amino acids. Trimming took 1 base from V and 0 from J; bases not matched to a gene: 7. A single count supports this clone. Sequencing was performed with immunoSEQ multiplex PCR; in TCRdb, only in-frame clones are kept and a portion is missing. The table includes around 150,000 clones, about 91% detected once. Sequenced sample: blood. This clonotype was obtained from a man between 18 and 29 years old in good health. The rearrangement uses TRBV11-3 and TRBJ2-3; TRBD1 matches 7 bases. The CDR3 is CASSLGAPGGSTDTQYF. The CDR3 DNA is TGTGCCAGCAGCTTAGGGGCCCCAGGGGGAAGCACAGATACGCAGTATTTT.